The 4 T cell receptor beta chains below all came from one sample that was sequenced in a study of T cell clones after liver transplantation. TCRdb keeps only in-frame clones here, not all; method: immunoSEQ multiplex PCR. The sample includes 72,000 or so clones, 70% to 90% of them seen just once. This material consisted of CD4+ T cells from blood, taken at the 22-month timepoint. These receptors originate from a human patient who received a liver transplant. Some T cells may originate from the graft donor.

The V and J genes are TRBV6-1 and TRBJ2-7; TRBD2 matches 13 bases. Germline V gene lookup returns CDR1 MNHNS and CDR2 SASEGT. This CDR3 has 15 residues. J was trimmed by 0 bases and V by 7 bases; bases with no gene match: 3. The CDR3 DNA is TGTGCCAGCATGAGACTAGCGGGGGGCTCCTACGAGCAGTACTTC. Translating gives CASMRLAGGSYEQYF.

This clone has a handful of counts. The chain has TRBV5-4 and TRBJ2-5; either TRBD1 or TRBD2 may supply D (5 bases each). CDR3 size: 15 residues. CDR1 and CDR2 from the germline V gene are SGHNT and YYREEE (reference sequence). V lost 1 base to trimming and J lost 2 bases, with 12 bases between them. CDR3 sequence reads: CASSLLGPHQETQYF. The CDR3 DNA follows: TGTGCCAGCAGCTTGCTGGGACCGCATCAAGAGACCCAGTACTTC.

The chain links TRBV4-3 to TRBJ2-1; 8 bases fit TRBD2. CDR3 length equals 16 residues. V dropped 3 bases and J dropped 7; count of bases not matched to a gene: 11. The V gene's germline CDR1 is LGHNA and CDR2 YSLEER. CDR3 sequence: CASSQRGDSLGNEQFF. As DNA, the CDR3 is TGCGCCAGCAGCCAGCGGGGGGACTCCCTTGGGAATGAGCAGTTCTTC.

Points on this clone: One end of the junction is discordant with germline, which a read error may explain. The CDR3 here is CASSPLKDRALSINF. CDR3 nucleotide sequence: TGTGCCAGCTCACCCCTAAAGGACAGGGCCCTGAGTATTAACTTC. V gene TRBV18 combines with J gene TRBJ2-7; 8 positions agree with TRBD1. Germline V gives CDR1 KGHSH, CDR2 LQKENI. The CDR3 extends over 15 amino acids. Full variable domain (missing parts from reference TRBV18 and TRBJ2-7): NAGVMQNPRHLVRRRGQEARLRCSPMKGHSHVYWYRQLPEEGLKFMVYLQKENIIDESGMPKERFSAEFPKEGPSILRIQQVVRGDSAAYFCASSPLKDRALSINFGPGTRLTVT.